This TCR beta chain was observed in a study of blood T cell repertoires in COVID-19. V dropped 5 bases and J dropped 8 bases, with 7 bases sitting between them. The CDR3 consists of 11 residues. Per the germline V gene, CDR1 is SNHLY and CDR2 is FYNNEI. Data came from immunoSEQ multiplex PCR; TCRdb stores just in-frame clones and leaves some out. The sample lists around 25,000 clones; about 88% were seen once. Sequenced input: peripheral blood. The chain has TRBV2 and TRBJ2-1, with D perhaps TRBD2 (5 bases). The sequence was collected from a human donor in a cohort sampled during active COVID-19. CDR3 DNA: TGTGCCAGCAGTCCTAGCTATGAGCAGTTCTTC. Protein sequence: CASSPSYEQFF.